Each of the 20 T cell receptor beta chains below was sequenced from the same sample in a study of T cells in Graves' hyperthyroidism and ophthalmopathy. From RNA transcripts, TCR beta CDR3 regions were amplified. A set of HTBI primers served as the primers for a first-round RT-PCR of the TCR CDR3. One entry per CDR3 protein, called by TCRdb with MiXCR from the multiplex PCR reads. The repertoire holds more than 150,000 distinct CDR3 sequences, 15% to 20% seen once, with about 29% in the top ten. Sample: blood. All receptors derive from a woman in her forties or fifties with Graves' hyperthyroidism.

This clonotype showed up many times. V usage is TRBV6-1 and J usage is TRBJ1-3; D call uncertain. Germline V gene sequence: CDR1 MNHNS, CDR2 SASEGT. The length of the CDR3 is 14 residues. Trimming took 5 bases from V and 3 from J, leaving 11 bases between them. The CDR3 is CASSSGGNGNTIYF. The CDR3, as DNA: TGTGCCAGCAGTTCGGGAGGGAATGGAAACACCATATATTTT.

Ten or more counts support this clonotype. The chain recombines TRBV6-1 with TRBJ2-3, with D possibly being TRBD1 or TRBD2 (5 bases each). CDR1 and CDR2 (germline): MNHNS, SASEGT. This CDR3 comprises 13 residues. V lost 7 bases and J lost 1, with 9 bases in between. CDR3: CASNWDRTDTQYF. In DNA, the CDR3 is TGTGCCAGCAATTGGGACCGCACAGATACGCAGTATTTT.

This clonotype was counted many times. The chain employs TRBV19 and TRBJ1-3; the D gene is possibly TRBD1 (6 bases). Per the germline V gene, CDR1 is LNHDA and CDR2 is SQIVND (reference sequence). V lost 6 bases and J lost 2, with 17 bases in between. The CDR3 has 16 residues. CDR3 in amino acids: CASRSSGTTAGNTIYF. The CDR3 DNA reads TGTGCCAGTAGGAGCTCCGGGACAACCGCTGGAAACACCATATATTTT.

The chain recombines TRBV12-3 or TRBV12-4 with TRBJ1-2, with 10 nucleotides matching TRBD1. J lost 5 bases, V lost 1 base, and 7 bases had no gene match. The CDR3 loop spans 16 amino acids. The CDR3 DNA reads TGTGCCAGCAGTTTAGATTATGGGACAGGGGAATATGGCTACACCTTC. Protein sequence: CASSLDYGTGEYGYTF.

This clonotype was seen many times. The chain couples TRBV24-1 to TRBJ2-1; D gene ambiguous. Germline assignment: CDR1 KGHDR and CDR2 SFDVKD. V dropped 3 bases and J dropped 7 bases, with 9 bases sitting between them. There are 13 residues in the CDR3. The CDR3 DNA follows: TGTGCCACCAGTGATATTGGCGGTAATGAGCAGTTCTTC. Translating gives CATSDIGGNEQFF.

The sample holds many counts of this clonotype. V is TRBV28 and J is TRBJ1-3; D may be TRBD1 (6 bases). From germline, CDR1 is MDHEN and CDR2 SYDVKM. V was shortened by 5 bases and J by 4 bases, with 15 bases between the two germline ends. This CDR3 comprises 15 residues. CDR3 sequence (DNA): TGTGCCAGCAGTCACTATACAGGGATCGGAAACACCATATATTTT. Protein sequence: CASSHYTGIGNTIYF.

The V gene is TRBV20-1, the J gene TRBJ1-6; unclear D gene. The CDR3 runs 16 residues. CDR1 and CDR2 (germline): DFQATT, SNEGSKA (reference sequence). With 3 bases removed from V and 7 bases from J, the gap between germline ends came to 19 bases. CDR3 in DNA: TGCAGTGCTAGTAACATGCTGCAACGGACCAATTCACCCCTCCACTTT. Protein product: CSASNMLQRTNSPLHF.

In this sample, this clonotype turned up many times. The genes are TRBV15 and TRBJ1-1; 10 positions agree with TRBD1. Losses at the gene ends were 9 bases for V and 11 bases for J; bases not matched to a gene: 9. Germline V gene lookup returns CDR1 LNHNV and CDR2 YYDKDF (reference sequence). This CDR3 comprises 12 residues. In nucleotides, the CDR3 is TGTGCCACTTTCGACCCGGGACAGGGGGCTTTCTTT. Protein sequence: CATFDPGQGAFF. The whole variable domain, remainder taken from reference TRBV15 and TRBJ1-1, is DAMVIQNPRYQVTQFGKPVTLSCSQTLNHNVMYWYQQKSSQAPKLLFHYYDKDFNNEADTPDNFQSRRPNTSFCFLDIRSPGLGDTAMYLCATFDPGQGAFFGQGTRLTVV.

This clonotype showed up many times. The chain uses TRBV18 and TRBJ2-1, with TRBD1 as a possible D gene (6 bases). The germline V and J ends were trimmed by 7 bases and 2 bases, with 15 bases remaining between them. CDR1 is KGHSH and CDR2 is LQKENI in the germline V gene. This CDR3 is 15 amino acids long. In DNA, the CDR3 is TGTGCCAGCTTACAGACAGGCCCCCCCTACAATGAGCAGTTCTTC. The encoded protein is CASLQTGPPYNEQFF.

This clonotype was seen ten or more times. The J gene is TRBJ1-5, the V gene TRBV6-1; TRBD1 matches at 8 bases. The CDR3 sequence is 14 residues long. Trimming took 6 bases from V and 6 from J; bases not matched to a gene: 7. Germline lookup yields CDR1 MNHNS and CDR2 SASEGT. CDR3 in amino acids: CASRPDRGGQPQHF. CDR3 coding DNA: TGTGCCAGCAGGCCCGACAGGGGAGGTCAGCCCCAGCATTTT.

This clonotype came up many times. This chain uses TRBV5-1 with TRBJ1-1, with TRBD1 matching 7 bases. Germline loops: CDR1 SGHRS, CDR2 YFSETQ. J was trimmed by 4 bases and V by 3 bases; bases with no gene match: 3. The CDR3 runs 13 residues. The DNA of the CDR3 is TGCGCCAGCAGCTCTACAGGGGCCACTGAAGCTTTCTTT. It yields the protein CASSSTGATEAFF.

This clonotype was picked up many times. V and J are TRBV12-3 or TRBV12-4 and TRBJ2-2; D may be TRBD2 (6 bases). The V gene lost 0 bases and the J gene lost 0 bases, with 11 bases spanning the gap. The CDR3 spans 17 residues. The CDR3 region is CASSLAGWGANTGELFF. The CDR3 coding sequence is TGTGCCAGCAGTTTAGCGGGGTGGGGGGCGAACACCGGGGAGCTGTTTTTT.

This clonotype appeared many times. The rearrangement joins TRBV29-1 to TRBJ1-1; D might be TRBD1 (5 bases). This CDR3 is 14 amino acids long. Trimming removed 1 base from V and 7 bases from J, with 16 bases in between. Germline loops: CDR1 SQVTM, CDR2 ANQGSEA. As DNA, the CDR3 is TGCAGCGTTGAAGTCCCTGACAGCACAGTTGAAGCTTTCTTT. Protein: CSVEVPDSTVEAFF. Full variable domain (outside the CDR3, taken from reference TRBV29-1 and TRBJ1-1): SAVISQKPSRDICQRGTSLTIQCQVDSQVTMMFWYRQQPGQSLTLIATANQGSEATYESGFVIDKFPISRPNLTFSTLTVSNMSPEDSSIYLCSVEVPDSTVEAFFGQGTRLTVV.

The sample holds many counts of this clonotype. V gene TRBV3-1 combines with J gene TRBJ2-7; weak D call: TRBD2 (5 bases). Trimming took off 1 base at V and 6 bases at J, with 7 bases between the two ends. This CDR3 is built from 12 residues. Per the germline V gene, CDR1 is LGHDT and CDR2 is YNNKEL (reference sequence). The CDR3 bases are TGTGCCAGCAGCCAAGGGAGGCGCGAGCAGTACTTC. Encoded protein: CASSQGRREQYF.

The chain combines TRBV6-5 with TRBJ1-5; D is unresolved. Trimming pared 2 bases from V and 0 bases from J, leaving 23 bases between. This CDR3 has 20 residues. Germline CDR1 is MNHEY and CDR2 is SVGAGI. The CDR3 DNA reads as TGTGCCAGCAGTTACAAGGGTCCCTGGACTAAGCAATATAGCAATCAGCCCCAGCATTTT. Its translation is CASSYKGPWTKQYSNQPQHF.

The rearrangement joins TRBV2 to TRBJ2-4, with 9 positions matching TRBD2. The CDR3 is made up of 16 amino acids. V lost 2 bases to trimming and J lost 6 bases; unmatched junction nucleotides: 8. Germline V gene sequence: CDR1 SNHLY, CDR2 FYNNEI. The CDR3 region is CASSERREGRVNIQYF. CDR3 DNA: TGTGCCAGCAGTGAACGGCGGGAGGGCCGCGTAAACATTCAGTACTTC. The full variable domain, completed using reference TRBV2 and TRBJ2-4, is EPEVTQTPSHQVTQMGQEVILRCVPISNHLYFYWYRQILGQKVEFLVSFYNNEISEKSEIFDDQFSVERPDGSNFTLKIRSTKLEDSAMYFCASSERREGRVNIQYFGAGTRLSVL.

The chain employs TRBV4-2 and TRBJ2-1, with TRBD1 identical over 12 bases. Germline CDR1 LGHNA, CDR2 YNFKEQ. The CDR3 consists of 18 residues. The V gene end was trimmed by 4 bases and the J gene end by 8 bases; junction bases not matched to a gene: 15. CDR3 amino acids: CASSPRGRGQGAVDEQFF. For the CDR3, the DNA is TGTGCCAGCAGCCCCCGCGGGCGGGGACAGGGGGCTGTGGATGAGCAGTTCTTC.

This clonotype was observed at least ten times. V gene TRBV11-2 combines with J gene TRBJ1-3; D unresolved. Trimming removed 5 bases from V and 2 bases from J, with 16 bases in between. The CDR3 consists of 16 residues. Germline V CDR1 and CDR2: SGHAT, FQNNGV. The CDR3 nucleotides read TGTGCCAGCAGCATCGCCCTTATCGGCCCTGGAAACACCATATATTTT. Translation: CASSIALIGPGNTIYF.

This chain connects TRBV7-2 to TRBJ1-6; no reliable D call. This CDR3 has 13 residues. Trimming removed 0 bases at V and 8 bases at J, with 5 bases between. Germline values: CDR1 SGHTA, CDR2 FQGNSA. The DNA of the CDR3 is TGTGCCAGCAGCTTAGCGCGGGATTCACCCCTCCACTTT. Translating gives CASSLARDSPLHF.

Many counts were recorded for this clonotype. CDR3 residues: CASSLLTVNTGELFF. The CDR3, as DNA: TGCGCCAGCAGCCTTTTGACAGTGAACACCGGGGAGCTGTTTTTT. J is TRBJ2-2 and V is TRBV5-1, with D perhaps matching TRBD1 (5 bases). The CDR3 consists of 15 residues. The V and J ends lost 4 bases and 1 base respectively, with 11 bases between them. Germline loops: CDR1 SGHRS, CDR2 YFSETQ.